The 17 T cell receptor beta chains below all came from one sample that was sequenced in a study of CXCR3-negative and CXCR3-positive naive CD8 T cells. Researchers prepared the TRB cDNA libraries using 5' RACE with UMI labels. TCRdb reprocessed the 5' RACE reads, with one entry per CDR3 protein and no DNA. The listing records approximately 83,000 distinct CDR3 sequences. The sequencing input was naive CXCR3- CD8+ T cells from blood. Noted subset: CD45RO-CCR7+CD27+CD95- naive CD8+ T cells lacking CXCR3 (TNR3-). The receptors shown here come from a human donor in good health. Some clones in this sample may be carry-over from other donors' samples.

The chain couples TRBV15 to TRBJ1-4. This CDR3 spans 15 amino acids. CDR1 and CDR2 from the germline V gene are LNHNV and YYDKDF (reference sequence). CDR3 loop: CATSRGNGINEKLFF.

V and J are TRBV19 and TRBJ2-7; with no DNA, the TCRdb D assignment of TRBD2 cannot be verified. The length of the CDR3 is 14 residues. The germline CDR1 and CDR2 sequences are LNHDA and SQIVND (reference sequence). The CDR3 spells CASTDSGYSYEQYF.

This rearrangement joins TRBV29-1 to TRBJ1-2; absent DNA, TCRdb's TRBD1 call cannot be checked. Germline V gives CDR1 SQVTM, CDR2 ANQGSEA. The CDR3 sequence is 13 residues long. CDR3 amino acids: CSAAGLEENGYTF.

CDR3 protein: CASSFGLAHYEQYF. This chain links TRBV7-2 with TRBJ2-7; TCRdb's D gene call, TRBD2, goes unchecked for lack of DNA. CDR1 and CDR2 from the germline V gene are SGHTA and FQGNSA. CDR3 length: 14 amino acids.

J is TRBJ1-2 and V is TRBV2; TCRdb names TRBD1, which stays unverified in the absence of DNA. Germline lookup yields CDR1 SNHLY and CDR2 FYNNEI. CDR3 length: 15 amino acids. The CDR3: CASSQSTGGNYGYTF. Full variable domain (remainder filled in from reference TRBV2 and TRBJ1-2): EPEVTQTPSHQVTQMGQEVILRCVPISNHLYFYWYRQILGQKVEFLVSFYNNEISEKSEIFDDQFSVERPDGSNFTLKIRSTKLEDSAMYFCASSQSTGGNYGYTFGSGTRLTVV.

The chain combines TRBV10-3 with TRBJ1-1; TCRdb names TRBD1, which stays unverified in the absence of DNA. This CDR3 is 17 amino acids long. CDR1 and CDR2 from the germline V gene are ENHRY and SYGVKD. CDR3 loop: CAISESLTGGLGTEAFF.

The chain uses TRBV28 and TRBJ2-7; TCRdb designates TRBD2, a call that cannot be tested without DNA. The CDR3 loop spans 13 amino acids. Germline V lookup: CDR1 MDHEN, CDR2 SYDVKM. The CDR3 protein is CASSLIQKGSLDF.

This sequence joins TRBV20-1 and TRBJ2-7. Germline CDR1 reads DFQATT; CDR2 reads SNEGSKA (reference sequence). This CDR3 has 14 residues. The CDR3 sequence: CSARNPTDSYEQYF.

J is TRBJ2-1 and V is TRBV13; TCRdb's D call, TRBD2, is unchecked because there is no DNA. Looked up from germline, CDR1 is PRHDT and CDR2 is FYEKMQ (reference sequence). The CDR3 spans 15 residues. CDR3 sequence: CASSFGSGSYNEQFF.

The genes are TRBV20-1 and TRBJ2-7; TCRdb lists TRBD2, though no DNA is available to test this call. There are 15 residues in the CDR3. The V gene's germline CDR1 is DFQATT and CDR2 SNEGSKA (reference sequence). The CDR3: CSAARTSGGGWKQYF.

The chain couples TRBV20-1 to TRBJ2-7; there is no DNA to check the TCRdb D call of TRBD2. CDR1 is DFQATT and CDR2 is SNEGSKA in the germline V gene (reference sequence). The CDR3 extends over 11 amino acids. CDR3 in amino acids: CSASPLAGESF.

The V and J genes are TRBV7-3 and TRBJ2-2; TCRdb picks TRBD1, but there is no DNA to check that call. This CDR3 contains 16 residues. The germline V gene encodes CDR1 SGHTA and CDR2 FQGTGA. The CDR3 sequence is CASSRTRTGDTGELFF. The whole variable domain, filled in from reference TRBV7-3 and TRBJ2-2, reads GAGVSQTPSNKVTEKGKYVELRCDPISGHTALYWYRQSLGQGPEFLIYFQGTGAADDSGLPNDRFFAVRPEGSVSTLKIQRTERGDSAVYLCASSRTRTGDTGELFFGEGSRLTVL.

The chain links TRBV7-6 to TRBJ1-2; with no DNA, the TCRdb D assignment of TRBD1 cannot be verified. Looked up from germline, CDR1 is SGHVS and CDR2 is FNYEAQ. The CDR3 covers 13 residues. CDR3 sequence: CASSPGQAYGYTF.

The rearrangement uses TRBV20-1 and TRBJ1-6; TCRdb's D call of TRBD1 is untestable without DNA. The CDR3 loop spans 21 amino acids. Germline CDR1 is DFQATT and CDR2 is SNEGSKA (reference sequence). CDR3 loop: CSASLPLPGRPAGDYNSPLHF.

The chain carries TRBV7-9 and TRBJ2-1; there is no DNA to check the TCRdb D call of TRBD1. The CDR3 covers 15 residues. Germline V gene lookup returns CDR1 SEHNR and CDR2 FQNEAQ (reference sequence). This chain's CDR3 is CASSSDRVGHNEQFF.

V is TRBV5-1 and J is TRBJ2-7; checking the TCRdb D call of TRBD1 is not possible without DNA. Germline V gives CDR1 SGHRS, CDR2 YFSETQ. This CDR3 contains 16 residues. The CDR3: CASSPQPGQGAYEQYF.

The rearrangement joins TRBV7-8 to TRBJ2-7; checking the TCRdb D call of TRBD1 is not possible without DNA. Germline V gene data show CDR1 as SGHVS and CDR2 as FQNEAQ. The CDR3 contains 13 residues. The CDR3 reads CASSWTRGHEQYF. Looking up the rest from reference TRBV7-8 and TRBJ2-7 gives the full variable domain: GAGVSQSPRYKVAKRGQDVALRCDPISGHVSLFWYQQALGQGPEFLTYFQNEAQLDKSGLPSDRFFAERPEGSVSTLKIQRTQQEDSAVYLCASSWTRGHEQYFGPGTRLTVT.